A selection of T cell receptor beta chains follows, all from one sample in a study of vaccination and CD4 T cells after COVID-19. No antigen is known for these receptors. In TCRdb, the PCR reads were re-called with MiXCR into one record per CDR3 protein. In the table there are about 15,000 distinct CDR3 sequences, about 48% of which are singletons. The sample was CD4+ T cells from blood, cultured in vitro, taken before SARS-CoV-2 vaccination. These receptors all come from a human donor who had recovered from COVID-19. The CDR3 runs from the conserved cysteine through the conserved F or W. Fields, in order: clone size, J gene, D gene, V gene, CDR3 protein, CDR3 DNA. D genes are given only for firm matches. Rows give clone size only sometimes, using once, few, many, or a class for an expanded clone.

.	TRBJ2-3	.	TRBV14	CASSQNWRLHPTDTQYF	TGTGCCAGCAGCCAGAATTGGAGGCTTCACCCCACAGATACGCAGTATTTT
.	TRBJ2-6	TRBD2	TRBV27	CASSQAGASGANVLTF	TGTGCCAGCAGCCAAGCGGGAGCCTCTGGGGCCAACGTCCTGACTTTC
few	TRBJ2-5	.	TRBV19	CASTTGETQYF	TGTGCCAGTACTACCGGGGAGACCCAGTACTTC
.	TRBJ2-6	.	TRBV2	CASMKRGGGSGANVLTF	TGTGCCAGCATGAAAAGGGGGGGAGGCTCTGGGGCCAACGTCCTGACTTTC
.	TRBJ2-1	TRBD1	TRBV6-2/TRBV6-3	CASQDRAVYNEQFF	TGTGCCAGCCAAGACAGGGCTGTCTACAATGAGCAGTTCTTC
.	TRBJ2-7	TRBD1	TRBV7-2	CASSPTRQGYEQYF	TGTGCCAGCAGCCCCACCAGACAGGGGTACGAGCAGTACTTC
.	TRBJ2-3	.	TRBV20-1	CSARDLGGSTDTQYF	TGCAGTGCTAGAGATCTTGGCGGGAGCACAGATACGCAGTATTTT
few	TRBJ2-4	.	TRBV19	CASDDGGSKNIQYF	TGTGCCAGCGACGATGGGGGGTCCAAAAACATTCAGTACTTC
.	TRBJ2-7	TRBD2	TRBV28	CASSLASGRVYEQYF	TGTGCCAGCAGTTTAGCTAGCGGGAGGGTCTACGAGCAGTACTTC
.	TRBJ2-3	.	TRBV20-1	CSASPPTGDSTDTQYF	TGCAGTGCTAGCCCACCGACAGGCGATAGCACAGATACGCAGTATTTT
few	TRBJ1-2	.	TRBV7-2	CASSLEAGNYGYTF	TGTGCCAGCAGCTTAGAGGCGGGGAACTATGGCTACACCTTC
once	TRBJ2-2	.	TRBV7-3	CASSLSGELFF	TGTGCCAGCAGTTTGTCCGGGGAGCTGTTTTTT
few	TRBJ1-1	.	TRBV20-1	CSAAGYMNTEAFF	TGCAGTGCAGCAGGGTACATGAACACTGAAGCTTTCTTT
.	TRBJ1-5	.	TRBV28	CASSLGRVGQPQHF	TGTGCCAGCAGTTTAGGCAGGGTCGGGCAGCCCCAGCATTTT
.	TRBJ2-1	.	TRBV9	CASSVGPSVGLVEQFF	TGTGCCAGCAGCGTAGGCCCTAGCGTGGGGTTGGTTGAGCAGTTCTTC
.	TRBJ2-7	.	TRBV28	CASSLVARGVGYEQYF	TGTGCCAGCAGTTTAGTTGCCAGGGGGGTCGGCTACGAGCAGTACTTC
.	TRBJ1-5	.	TRBV5-1	CASSLYRGQPQHF	TGCGCCAGCAGCCTCTACCGTGGGCAGCCCCAGCATTTT
.	TRBJ1-5	TRBD1	TRBV11-2	CASSSTGGNQPQHF	TGTGCCAGCAGCTCAACAGGGGGGAATCAGCCCCAGCATTTT
.	TRBJ2-5	.	TRBV20-1	CSGLNQIQETQYF	TGCAGTGGACTGAACCAAATACAAGAGACCCAGTACTTC
.	TRBJ1-6	.	TRBV10-2	CASSDRGDYNSPLHF	TGCGCCAGCAGTGATCGGGGGGACTATAATTCACCCCTCCACTTT
.	TRBJ2-7	TRBD2	TRBV15	CATSRGTSGNYEQYF	TGTGCCACCAGCAGAGGGACTAGCGGGAACTACGAGCAGTACTTC
few	TRBJ2-1	TRBD2	TRBV2	CASRTSGKTEQFF	TGTGCCAGCAGGACTAGCGGGAAGACTGAGCAGTTCTTC
few	TRBJ1-1	.	TRBV6-5	CASSYSRGNTEAFF	TGTGCCAGCAGTTACAGCAGGGGGAACACTGAAGCTTTCTTT
.	TRBJ2-7	TRBD2	TRBV27	CASSFRTSGAGEQYF	TGTGCCAGCAGTTTTCGGACTAGCGGAGCCGGGGAGCAGTACTTC
once	TRBJ2-7	TRBD1	TRBV7-6	CASSYRGSYEQYF	TGTGCCAGCAGCTACAGGGGGTCCTACGAGCAGTACTTC
few	TRBJ1-2	.	TRBV27	CASSLRGNYGYTF	TGTGCCAGCAGTTTGCGGGGGAACTATGGCTACACCTTC
few	TRBJ2-3	TRBD2	TRBV27	CASSSDGTSGTSTDTQYF	TGTGCCAGCAGTTCAGATGGGACTAGCGGGACCAGCACAGATACGCAGTATTTT
.	TRBJ2-3	.	TRBV15	CATSRDLDIRADTQYF	TGTGCCACCAGCAGAGATCTCGATATTAGGGCAGATACGCAGTATTTT
.	TRBJ1-2	.	TRBV7-6	CASSSSTGVGGYTF	TGTGCCAGCAGTAGTAGCACAGGCGTCGGTGGCTACACCTTC
once	TRBJ1-4	.	TRBV20-1	CSARNPLGPGEKLFF	TGCAGTGCTAGAAACCCGTTGGGGCCAGGTGAAAAACTGTTTTTT
.	TRBJ2-7	TRBD1	TRBV6-1	CASSTRQGFGNEQYF	TGTGCCAGCAGTACGAGACAGGGGTTCGGTAACGAGCAGTACTTC
few	TRBJ1-1	.	TRBV19	CASSMMQMNTEAFF	TGTGCCAGTAGTATGATGCAAATGAACACTGAAGCTTTCTTT
.	TRBJ2-7	TRBD1	TRBV19	CASSMGQGGRPPPYEQYF	TGTGCCAGTAGTATGGGACAGGGGGGCCGACCTCCCCCCTACGAGCAGTACTTC
.	TRBJ1-2	.	TRBV4-1	CASSQEGGARTDFYGYTF	TGCGCCAGCAGCCAAGAGGGGGGGGCCCGGACAGATTTTTATGGCTACACCTTC
.	TRBJ2-2	TRBD2	TRBV27	CASKGGSVDTGELFF	TGTGCCAGCAAGGGCGGGAGCGTCGACACCGGGGAGCTGTTTTTT